The 11 T cell receptor beta chains below all came from one sample that was sequenced in a study of blood T cell repertoires in COVID-19. Libraries were prepared by immunoSEQ multiplex PCR; TCRdb keeps only in-frame clonotypes and omits some of them. The top ten hold less than 7.5% of the sample, which has around 140,000 clones, around 73% seen once. The sample consisted of PBMCs or T cells enriched from blood (not recorded which). These receptors originate from a woman in her 50s who had recovered from COVID-19.

This clone has a handful of counts. J is TRBJ1-2 and V is TRBV29-1; D remains ambiguous. Trimming removed 7 bases from V and 4 bases from J, with 13 bases in between. Germline V lookup: CDR1 SQVTM, CDR2 ANQGSEA. CDR3 length equals 12 residues. CDR3 in DNA: TGCAGCGCCCTGGGAGGGTTCTATGGCTACACCTTC. Translation: CSALGGFYGYTF. The full variable domain, rest sourced from reference TRBV29-1 and TRBJ1-2, is SAVISQKPSRDICQRGTSLTIQCQVDSQVTMMFWYRQQPGQSLTLIATANQGSEATYESGFVIDKFPISRPNLTFSTLTVSNMSPEDSSIYLCSALGGFYGYTFGSGTRLTVV.

The chain uses TRBV29-1 and TRBJ1-5, with D perhaps matching TRBD1 (5 bases). This CDR3 comprises 14 residues. Germline CDR1 and CDR2: SQVTM and ANQGSEA. V was cut by 1 base and J by 2 bases, with 9 bases left in between. DNA of the CDR3: TGCAGCGTTGAAGGGGGGGTTGGCAATCAGCCCCAGCATTTT. It yields the protein CSVEGGVGNQPQHF.

Only a few counts were recorded for this clone. The chain combines TRBV5-4 with TRBJ1-2; D ambiguous. This CDR3 is built from 14 residues. Germline V gene sequence: CDR1 SGHNT, CDR2 YYREEE (reference sequence). Deletions cut 5 bases from V and 1 base from J, with 12 bases between. This CDR3 reads CASRSGGDNYGYTF. For the CDR3, the DNA is TGTGCCAGCAGATCGGGAGGCGATAACTATGGCTACACCTTC.

This chain joins TRBV30 and TRBJ1-1; perhaps TRBD1 as D (6 bases). Germline values: CDR1 GTSNPN, CDR2 SVGIG (reference sequence). The germline V and J ends were trimmed by 1 base and 1 base, with 13 bases remaining between them. This CDR3 has 15 residues. CDR3 region: CAWSALDRENTEAFF. The DNA of the CDR3 is TGTGCCTGGAGTGCGCTGGACAGAGAGAACACTGAAGCTTTCTTT.

The J gene is TRBJ2-5, the V gene TRBV7-3, with a weak D call TRBD1 (5 bases). CDR3 size: 13 residues. Deletions cut 1 base from V and 4 bases from J, with 7 bases between. Germline loops: CDR1 SGHTA, CDR2 FQGTGA. In nucleotides, the CDR3 is TGTGCCAGCAGCTTAAAGGGGCCAGAGACCCAGTACTTC. Translation: CASSLKGPETQYF.

The chain is built from TRBV27 and TRBJ1-1; D not certain. Germline-derived CDR1 and CDR2 are MNHEY and SMNVEV (reference sequence). The CDR3 is 14 amino acids. Trimming left V 6 bases short and J 4 bases short, with 15 bases between. The CDR3 nucleotides are TGTGCCAGCAGGTTCATAGGTAGCGGCACTGAAGCTTTCTTT. Translated: CASRFIGSGTEAFF.

V gene TRBV6-1 combines with J gene TRBJ1-3; the match to TRBD1 covers 10 bases. The CDR3 sequence is 17 residues long. Germline CDR1 is MNHNS and CDR2 is SASEGT. V shed 2 bases and J 4 bases; nucleotides not matched to a gene: 8. The CDR3 DNA reads TGTGCCAGCAGTGAATCGGGACAGGGGACGTCCGGAAACACCATATATTTT. Amino acid sequence: CASSESGQGTSGNTIYF.

The rearrangement links TRBV6-2 or TRBV6-3 to TRBJ1-1; no clear D gene. The V gene lost 3 bases and the J gene lost 0 bases, with 14 bases spanning the gap. The germline V gene has CDR1 MNHEY and CDR2 SVGEGT. The CDR3 contains 16 residues. The CDR3 reads CASSYPSGGVNTEAFF. The DNA of the CDR3 is TGTGCCAGCAGTTATCCTTCGGGAGGCGTGAACACTGAAGCTTTCTTT.

This chain connects TRBV5-5 to TRBJ2-5, with D hard to call. The CDR3 runs 13 residues. Trimming stripped 2 bases from V and 1 base from J, with 6 bases between. Germline V CDR1 and CDR2: SGHKS, YYEKEE (reference sequence). CDR3 sequence reads: CASSFTAQETQYF. The CDR3 DNA is TGTGCCAGCAGCTTCACTGCCCAAGAGACCCAGTACTTC.

The V gene is TRBV11-3, the J gene TRBJ2-1; a weak D match, TRBD1 (5 bases). Germline CDR1 is SGHNT and CDR2 is YENEEA. The length of the CDR3 is 13 residues. Trimming took off 1 base at V and 8 bases at J, with 9 bases between the two ends. The CDR3 reads CASSLVRGDEQFF. CDR3 nucleotides: TGTGCCAGCAGCTTAGTAAGGGGCGATGAGCAGTTCTTC.

This chain links TRBV2 with TRBJ1-4; TRBD1 agrees at 8 bases. After removal of 6 bases from V and 0 bases from J, the junction contained 12 bases not matched to a gene. The CDR3 covers 18 residues. Germline V gene sequence: CDR1 SNHLY, CDR2 FYNNEI. This CDR3 is CASRGGQARYSTNEKLFF. CDR3 nucleotide sequence: TGTGCCAGCAGAGGGGGACAGGCCCGCTATTCAACTAATGAAAAACTGTTTTTT.